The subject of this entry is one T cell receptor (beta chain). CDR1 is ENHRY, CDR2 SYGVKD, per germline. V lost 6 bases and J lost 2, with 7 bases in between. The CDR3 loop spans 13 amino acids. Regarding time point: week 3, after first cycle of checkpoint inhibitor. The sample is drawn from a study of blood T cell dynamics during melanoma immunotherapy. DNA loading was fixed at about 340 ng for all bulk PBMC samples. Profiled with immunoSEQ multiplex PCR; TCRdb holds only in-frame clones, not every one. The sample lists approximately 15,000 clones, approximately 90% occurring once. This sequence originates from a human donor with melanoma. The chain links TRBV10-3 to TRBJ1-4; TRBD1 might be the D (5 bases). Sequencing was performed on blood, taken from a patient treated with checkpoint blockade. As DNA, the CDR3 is TGTGCCATCAGGGGGGAGACTAATGAAAAACTGTTTTTT. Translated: CAIRGETNEKLFF.